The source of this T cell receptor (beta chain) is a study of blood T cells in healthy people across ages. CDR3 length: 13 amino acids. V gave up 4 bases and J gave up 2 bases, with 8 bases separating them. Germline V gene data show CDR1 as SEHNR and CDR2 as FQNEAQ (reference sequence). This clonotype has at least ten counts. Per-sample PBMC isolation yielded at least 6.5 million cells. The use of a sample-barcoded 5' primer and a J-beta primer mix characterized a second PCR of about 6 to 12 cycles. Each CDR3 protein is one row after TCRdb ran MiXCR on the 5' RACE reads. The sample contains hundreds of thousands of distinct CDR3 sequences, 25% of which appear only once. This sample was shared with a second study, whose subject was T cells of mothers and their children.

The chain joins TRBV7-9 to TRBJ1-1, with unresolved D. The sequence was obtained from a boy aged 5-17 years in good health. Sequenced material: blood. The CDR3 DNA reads TGTGCCAGCAGCTCTGGGCCCAACACTGAAGCTTTCTTT. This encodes CASSSGPNTEAFF.